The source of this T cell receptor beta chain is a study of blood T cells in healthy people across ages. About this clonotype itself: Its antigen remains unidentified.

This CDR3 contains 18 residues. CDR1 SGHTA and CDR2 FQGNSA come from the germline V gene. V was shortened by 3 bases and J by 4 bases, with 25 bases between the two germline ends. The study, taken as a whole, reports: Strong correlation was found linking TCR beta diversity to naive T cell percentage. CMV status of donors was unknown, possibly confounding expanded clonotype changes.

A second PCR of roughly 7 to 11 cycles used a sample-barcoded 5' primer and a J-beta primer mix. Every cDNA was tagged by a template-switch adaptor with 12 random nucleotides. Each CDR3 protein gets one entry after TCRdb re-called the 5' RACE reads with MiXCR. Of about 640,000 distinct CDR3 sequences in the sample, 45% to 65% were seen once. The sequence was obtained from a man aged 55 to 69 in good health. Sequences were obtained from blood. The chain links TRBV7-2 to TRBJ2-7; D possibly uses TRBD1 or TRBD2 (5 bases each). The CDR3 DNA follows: TGTGCCAGCAGCTTGTGGGTTGGGGTAGGGGCGAGACTATACGAGCAGTACTTC. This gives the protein CASSLWVGVGARLYEQYF.